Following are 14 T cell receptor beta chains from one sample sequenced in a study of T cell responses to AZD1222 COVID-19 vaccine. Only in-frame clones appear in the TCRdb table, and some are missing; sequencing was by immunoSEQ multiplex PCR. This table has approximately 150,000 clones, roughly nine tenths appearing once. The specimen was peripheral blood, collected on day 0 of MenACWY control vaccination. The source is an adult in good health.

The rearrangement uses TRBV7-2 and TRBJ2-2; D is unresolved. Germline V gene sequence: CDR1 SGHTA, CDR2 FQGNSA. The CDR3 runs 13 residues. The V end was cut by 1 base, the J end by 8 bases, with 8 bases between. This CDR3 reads CASSLVKQGELFF. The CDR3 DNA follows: TGTGCCAGCAGCTTAGTAAAGCAGGGGGAGCTGTTTTTT. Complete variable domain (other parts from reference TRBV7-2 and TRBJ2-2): GAGVSQSPSNKVTEKGKDVELRCDPISGHTALYWYRQSLGQGLEFLIYFQGNSAPDKSGLPSDRFSAERTGGSVSTLTIQRTQQEDSAVYLCASSLVKQGELFFGEGSRLTVL.

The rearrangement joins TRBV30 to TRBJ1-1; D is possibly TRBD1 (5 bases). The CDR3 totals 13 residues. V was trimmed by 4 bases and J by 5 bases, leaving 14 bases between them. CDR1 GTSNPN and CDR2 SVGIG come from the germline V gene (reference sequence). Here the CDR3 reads CAWIKGRGTEAFF. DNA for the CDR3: TGTGCCTGGATCAAGGGGCGGGGGACTGAAGCTTTCTTT.

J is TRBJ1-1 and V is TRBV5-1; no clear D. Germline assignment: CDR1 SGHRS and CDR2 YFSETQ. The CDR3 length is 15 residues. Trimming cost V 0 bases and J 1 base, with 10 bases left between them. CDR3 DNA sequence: TGCGCCAGCAGCTTGGTTCTGGGAGGGAACACTGAAGCTTTCTTT. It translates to CASSLVLGGNTEAFF.

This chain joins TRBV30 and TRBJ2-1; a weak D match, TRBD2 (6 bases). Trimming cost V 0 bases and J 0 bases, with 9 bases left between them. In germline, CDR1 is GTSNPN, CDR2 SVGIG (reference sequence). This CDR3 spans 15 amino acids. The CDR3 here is CAWSVAGISYNEQFF. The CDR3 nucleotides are TGTGCCTGGAGTGTAGCGGGTATCTCCTACAATGAGCAGTTCTTC.

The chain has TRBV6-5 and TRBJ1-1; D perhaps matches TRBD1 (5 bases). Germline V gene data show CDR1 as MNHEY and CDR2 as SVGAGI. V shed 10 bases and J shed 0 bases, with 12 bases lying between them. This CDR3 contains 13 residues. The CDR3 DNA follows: TGTGCCACCGACAGACTTATGAACACTGAAGCTTTCTTT. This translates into CATDRLMNTEAFF.

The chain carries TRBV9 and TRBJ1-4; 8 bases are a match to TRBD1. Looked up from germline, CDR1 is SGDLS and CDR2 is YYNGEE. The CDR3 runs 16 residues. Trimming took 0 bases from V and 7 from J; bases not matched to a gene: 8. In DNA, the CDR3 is TGTGCCAGCAGCGTAGACGCTGGACAGGGCGCTGAAAAACTGTTTTTT. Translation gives CASSVDAGQGAEKLFF.

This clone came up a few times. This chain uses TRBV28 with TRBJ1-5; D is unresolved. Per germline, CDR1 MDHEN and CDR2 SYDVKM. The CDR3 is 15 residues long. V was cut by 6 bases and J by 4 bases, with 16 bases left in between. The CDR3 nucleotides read TGTGCCAGCAGCCGCGCGTTGAGACCAAATCAGCCCCAGCATTTT. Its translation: CASSRALRPNQPQHF.

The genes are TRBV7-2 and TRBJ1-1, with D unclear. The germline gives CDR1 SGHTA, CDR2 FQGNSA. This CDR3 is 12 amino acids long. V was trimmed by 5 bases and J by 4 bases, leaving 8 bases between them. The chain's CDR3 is CASSPSGTEAFF. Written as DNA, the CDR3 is TGTGCCAGCAGCCCGAGCGGCACTGAAGCTTTCTTT.

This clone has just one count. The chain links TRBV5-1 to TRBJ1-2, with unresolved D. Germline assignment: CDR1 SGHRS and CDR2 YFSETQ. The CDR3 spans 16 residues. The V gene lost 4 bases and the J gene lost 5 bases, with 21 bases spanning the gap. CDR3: CASSPDSGLSFYGYTF. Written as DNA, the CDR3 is TGCGCCAGCAGCCCAGATTCGGGGTTGAGTTTTTATGGCTACACCTTC.

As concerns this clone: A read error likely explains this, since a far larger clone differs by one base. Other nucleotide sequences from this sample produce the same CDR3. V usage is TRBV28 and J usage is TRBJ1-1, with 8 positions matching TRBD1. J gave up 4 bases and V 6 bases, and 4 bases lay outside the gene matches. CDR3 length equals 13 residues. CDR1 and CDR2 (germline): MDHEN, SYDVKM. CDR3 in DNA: TGTGCCAGCAGGCTTACAGGGGGCACTGAAGCTTTCTTT. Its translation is CASRLTGGTEAFF.

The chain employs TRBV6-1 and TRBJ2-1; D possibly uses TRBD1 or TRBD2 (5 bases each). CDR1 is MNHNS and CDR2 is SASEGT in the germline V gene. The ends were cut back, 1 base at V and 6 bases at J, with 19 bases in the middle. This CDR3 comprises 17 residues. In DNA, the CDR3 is TGTGCCAGCAGTGAAGGGGTCGGGGCGGTTGGGTCCAATGAGCAGTTCTTC. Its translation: CASSEGVGAVGSNEQFF.

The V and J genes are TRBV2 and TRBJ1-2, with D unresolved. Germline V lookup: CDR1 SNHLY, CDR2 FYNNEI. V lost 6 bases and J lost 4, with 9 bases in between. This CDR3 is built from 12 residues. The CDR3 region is CASRDSGYGYTF. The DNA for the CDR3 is TGTGCCAGCAGGGACTCAGGCTATGGCTACACCTTC.

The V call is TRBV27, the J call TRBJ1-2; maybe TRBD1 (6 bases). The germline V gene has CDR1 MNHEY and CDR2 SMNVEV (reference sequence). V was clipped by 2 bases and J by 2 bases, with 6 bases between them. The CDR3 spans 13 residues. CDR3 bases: TGTGCCAGCAGTTTACAGGGGAACTATGGCTACACCTTC. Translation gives CASSLQGNYGYTF.

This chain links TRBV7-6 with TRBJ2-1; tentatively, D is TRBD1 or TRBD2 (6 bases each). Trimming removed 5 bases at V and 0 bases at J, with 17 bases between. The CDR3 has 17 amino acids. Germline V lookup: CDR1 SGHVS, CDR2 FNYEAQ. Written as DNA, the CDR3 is TGTGCCAGCAGCACAGGTGGGGGGCGCCCCTCCTACAATGAGCAGTTCTTC. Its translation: CASSTGGGRPSYNEQFF.